This TCR beta chain was documented in a study of technical replicates of blood from several donors. The protocol was immunoSEQ multiplex PCR, while the TCRdb copy is restricted to in-frame clones and leaves out a portion. The table shows tens of thousands of clones, with roughly 94% occurring only once. This CDR3 region has 17 residues. Germline V gene sequence: CDR1 SGHRS, CDR2 YFSETQ. V gave up 0 bases and J gave up 2 bases; unmatched junction bases: 6. The chain employs TRBV5-1 and TRBJ2-1, with TRBD2 matching 9 bases. The sample consisted of T cells isolated from PBMCs. This TCR was sampled from a human donor in good health. The CDR3 DNA reads TGCGCCAGCAGCTTGGTAGGTACTAGCGGGCCCTACAATGAGCAGTTCTTC. Translating it yields CASSLVGTSGPYNEQFF.